The entry that follows covers one T cell receptor (beta chain) sequence. No antigen is known for it. PCR used 60 Vbeta primers and 13 Jbeta primers. The table came from immunoSEQ multiplex PCR; TCRdb's copy has only in-frame clones and leaves some out. The table shows more than 150,000 clones, with 85% occurring only once. The sample is drawn from a study of cytomegalovirus exposure and HLA in healthy donors. CDR1 SGHRS and CDR2 YFSETQ come from the germline V gene. This CDR3 comprises 16 residues. The trim removed 4 bases at V and 5 bases at J, leaving 8 bases unmatched. Study outcomes and limitations: It was taken for granted in presence/absence analyses that sequencing depth across donors was roughly uniform. Later findings reportedly placed an Asian-associated ancestry cluster below the roughly 700-donor mean for N-insertions. When a later analysis compared HLA-associated TCR beta chains with equally common others, the HLA-associated chains turned out to be more clonally expanded and to have lower generation probabilities.

The clonotype comes from a woman aged 18-29 years in good health and CMV-seronegative. Input material: PBMCs. The V gene is TRBV5-1, the J gene TRBJ1-6; TRBD1 matches at 8 bases. The CDR3 DNA sequence: TGCGCCAGCAGCCGGTGGACAGGGAGGAATAATTCACCCCTCCACTTT. Its protein product is CASSRWTGRNNSPLHF.